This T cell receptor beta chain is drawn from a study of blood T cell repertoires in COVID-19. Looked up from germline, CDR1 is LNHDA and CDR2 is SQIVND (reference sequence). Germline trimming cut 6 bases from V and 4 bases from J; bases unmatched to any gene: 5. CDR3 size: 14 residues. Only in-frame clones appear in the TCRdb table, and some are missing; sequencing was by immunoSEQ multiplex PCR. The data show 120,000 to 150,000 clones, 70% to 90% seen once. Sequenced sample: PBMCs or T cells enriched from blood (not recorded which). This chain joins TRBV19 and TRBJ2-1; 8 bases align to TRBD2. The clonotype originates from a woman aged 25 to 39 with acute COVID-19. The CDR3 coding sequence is TGTGCCAGTAGACCACTAGCGGTTTACAATGAGCAGTTCTTC. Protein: CASRPLAVYNEQFF.